This entry features one TCR beta chain sequence. Antigen: not known. Germline V gives CDR1 MNHEY, CDR2 SMNVEV (reference sequence). V gave up 6 bases and J gave up 1 base; unmatched junction bases: 6. This CDR3 contains 15 residues. The record originates from a study of cytomegalovirus exposure and HLA in healthy donors. The PCR contained 60 Vbeta and 13 Jbeta primers. TCRdb's copy holds only in-frame clones and misses some; the assay was immunoSEQ multiplex PCR. The table includes roughly 150,000 clones, 73% detected once. Whole-study results and caveats: There were reportedly fewer N-insertions in an Asian-associated ancestry cluster than the approximately 630-donor mean, in a later analysis.

The chain combines TRBV27 with TRBJ2-5; 9 bases map to TRBD2. The sequenced sample was PBMCs. This sequence originates from a woman between 18 and 29 years old in good health and CMV-seropositive. The CDR3 DNA follows: TGTGCCAGCAGCATGCGGGGGGGCCGCCAAGAGACCCAGTACTTC. As protein: CASSMRGGRQETQYF.